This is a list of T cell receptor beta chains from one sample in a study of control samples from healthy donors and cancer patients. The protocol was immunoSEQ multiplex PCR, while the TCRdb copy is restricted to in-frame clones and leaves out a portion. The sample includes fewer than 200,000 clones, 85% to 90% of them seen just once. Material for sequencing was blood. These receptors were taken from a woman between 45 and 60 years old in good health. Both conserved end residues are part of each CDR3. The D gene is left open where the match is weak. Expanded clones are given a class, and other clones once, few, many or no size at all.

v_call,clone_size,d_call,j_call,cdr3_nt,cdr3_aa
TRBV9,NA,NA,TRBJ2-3,TGTGCCAGCAGGGGTCCCCCCGGAGATACGCAGTATTTT,CASRGPPGDTQYF
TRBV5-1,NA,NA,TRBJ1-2,TGCGCCAGCAGCTTGGGGGGGTTTGATGGCTACACCTTC,CASSLGGFDGYTF
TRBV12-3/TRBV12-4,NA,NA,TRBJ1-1,TGTGCCAGCCGCCCGGGCCCGAACACTGAAGCTTTCTTT,CASRPGPNTEAFF
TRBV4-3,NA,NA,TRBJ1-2,TGCGCCAGCAGCCAAGAGGAGTGGGGTGGAGGCTACACCTTC,CASSQEEWGGGYTF
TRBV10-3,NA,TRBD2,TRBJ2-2,TGTGCCATCAGACTAGCGGGACCTACAAACACCGGGGAGCTGTTTTTT,CAIRLAGPTNTGELFF
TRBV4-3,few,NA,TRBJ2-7,TGCGCCAGCAGCCAAGATGGGCAGGGTCGCTACGAGCAGTACTTC,CASSQDGQGRYEQYF
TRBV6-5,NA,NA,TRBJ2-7,TGTGCCAGCACAACCCAGCTTTACGGGGGCTACGAGCAGTACTTC,CASTTQLYGGYEQYF
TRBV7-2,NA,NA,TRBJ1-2,TGTGCCAGCAGCTTTTCCCCCAGGGGCTATGGCTACACCTTC,CASSFSPRGYGYTF
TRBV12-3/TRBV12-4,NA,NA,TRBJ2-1,TGTGCCAGCAGTTTAGCGGCAGGCCCGATCTTC,CASSLAAGPIF
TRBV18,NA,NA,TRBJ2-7,TGTGCCAGCTCACCCCCAGGGGGGTCCAACATACTCGGCGAGCAGTACTTC,CASSPPGGSNILGEQYF
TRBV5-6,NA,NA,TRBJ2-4,TGTGCCAGCAGCTTGTTTGAGCTAGCCAAAAACATTCAGTACTTC,CASSLFELAKNIQYF
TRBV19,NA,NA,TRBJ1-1,TGTGCCAGTAGTCCGGGACCGCTGAACACTGAAGCTTTCTTT,CASSPGPLNTEAFF
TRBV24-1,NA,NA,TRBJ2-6,TGTGCCACCAGTGAATCGACAGGCCACTCTGGGGCCAACGTCCTGACTTTC,CATSESTGHSGANVLTF
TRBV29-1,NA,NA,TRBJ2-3,TGCAGCGTGGCCAGTAGGGTAGCAGATACGCAGTATTTT,CSVASRVADTQYF
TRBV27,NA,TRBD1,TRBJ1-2,TGTGCCAGCAGTTTCCCTCAAGGGGGCGCTTTGATTTCCAACTATGGCTACACCTTC,CASSFPQGGALISNYGYTF
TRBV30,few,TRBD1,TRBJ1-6,TGTGCCTCCCGGAGAGGGGGCGTATCACCCCTCCACTTT,CASRRGGVSPLHF
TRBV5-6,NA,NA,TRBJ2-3,TGTGCCAGCAGCTTGGGGGCCGGGTTAACAGATACGCAGTATTTT,CASSLGAGLTDTQYF
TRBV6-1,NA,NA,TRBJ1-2,TGTGCCAGCAGTGAAGGGGCTCCAGTCTATGGCTACACCTTC,CASSEGAPVYGYTF
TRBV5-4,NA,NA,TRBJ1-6,TGTGCCAGCAGCCCGGGGACCACAGGTTCACCCCTCCACTTT,CASSPGTTGSPLHF
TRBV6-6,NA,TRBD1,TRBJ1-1,TGTGCCAGCAGTTATGACAGGGTGGCTGAAGCTTTCTTT,CASSYDRVAEAFF
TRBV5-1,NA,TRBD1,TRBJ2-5,TGCGCCAGCAGCTTGGGACAGGGTCAAGAGACCCAGTACTTC,CASSLGQGQETQYF
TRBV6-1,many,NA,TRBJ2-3,TGTGCCAGCAGTGAAGTTTTTTCAGATACGCAGTATTTT,CASSEVFSDTQYF
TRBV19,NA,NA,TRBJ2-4,TGTGCCAGTAGTATCGCAGCCCTAGCCAAAAACATTCAGTACTTC,CASSIAALAKNIQYF
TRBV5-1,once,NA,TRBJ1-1,TGCGCCAGCAGCGACTTATCAGGGGCCCTGAACACTGAAGCTTTCTTT,CASSDLSGALNTEAFF
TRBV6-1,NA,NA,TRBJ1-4,TGTGCCAGCAGTGAAGAGCTGGCAGGGCGGGAGGAAAAACTGTTTTTT,CASSEELAGREEKLFF
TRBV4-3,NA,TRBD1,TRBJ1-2,TGCGCCAGCAGCCAAAACGGACAGGGGGCGCTGACTGGCTACACCTTC,CASSQNGQGALTGYTF
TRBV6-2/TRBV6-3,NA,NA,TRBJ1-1,TGTGCCAGCAGTTCGGCTGGGGGACGGTCTGAAGCTTTCTTT,CASSSAGGRSEAFF
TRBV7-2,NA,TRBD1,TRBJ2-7,TGTGCCAGCAGCTTCAGCGCGGGGGGACAGGGGTCCTACGAGCAGTACTTC,CASSFSAGGQGSYEQYF
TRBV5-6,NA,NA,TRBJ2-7,TGTGCCAGCAGCTTGGCCTGGGGCGAGCAGTACTTC,CASSLAWGEQYF
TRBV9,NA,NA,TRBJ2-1,TGTGCCAGCAGCCCGAATCCCGGGACGGACGGGGTTGAGCAGTTCTTC,CASSPNPGTDGVEQFF
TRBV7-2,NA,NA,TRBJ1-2,TGTGCCAGCAGCAAAAGGACAGTCTATGGCTACACCTTC,CASSKRTVYGYTF
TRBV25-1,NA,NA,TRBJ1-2,TGTGCCAGCAGTGATTGGGGGGGCTATGGCTACACCTTC,CASSDWGGYGYTF
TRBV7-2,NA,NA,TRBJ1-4,TGTGCCAGCAGCTCCCAGGCCTTTGGGGAAAAACTGTTTTTT,CASSSQAFGEKLFF
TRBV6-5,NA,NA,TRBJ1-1,TGTGCCAGCAGTTACGCCAGGGGGAACACTGAAGCTTTCTTT,CASSYARGNTEAFF
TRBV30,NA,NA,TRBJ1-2,TGTGCCTGGAGTGTAAGCACCTATGGCTACACCTTC,CAWSVSTYGYTF
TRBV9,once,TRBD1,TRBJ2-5,TGTGCCAGCAGCGGCCTCGGACAGGGGCAGGAGACCCAGTACTTC,CASSGLGQGQETQYF
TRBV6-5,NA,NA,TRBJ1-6,TGTGCCAGCAGGACCGTCGGTAATTCACCCCTCCACTTT,CASRTVGNSPLHF
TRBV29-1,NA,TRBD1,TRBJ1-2,TGCAGCGTTGACGACAGGGTGTTTGGCTACACCTTC,CSVDDRVFGYTF
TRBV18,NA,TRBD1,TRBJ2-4,TGTGCCAGCTCACCACCGACAGGGCAAAACATTCAGTACTTC,CASSPPTGQNIQYF
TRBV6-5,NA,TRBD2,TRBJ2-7,TGTGCCAGCAGTTACTCTAGCGGGAGTTCCAACGAGCAGTACTTC,CASSYSSGSSNEQYF
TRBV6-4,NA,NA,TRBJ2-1,TGTGCCAGCAGCGGGTCGGAGGTCTCCAATGAGCAGTTCTTC,CASSGSEVSNEQFF
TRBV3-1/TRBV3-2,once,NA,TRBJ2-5,TGTGCCAGCAGCCAAGAAAGACTATACCTTCGAGAGACCCAGTACTTC,CASSQERLYLRETQYF
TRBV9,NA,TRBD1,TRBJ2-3,TGTGCCAGCAGCGTAGGGGGCAGGGGGCGGTTGGATACGCAGTATTTT,CASSVGGRGRLDTQYF
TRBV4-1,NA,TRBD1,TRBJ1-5,TGCGCCAGCAGCCAAGTTGGACAGGGGAATCAGCCCCAGCATTTT,CASSQVGQGNQPQHF